The clone carrying this T cell receptor beta chain was seen just once. Its antigen is unidentified. This specimen belongs to a study of cytomegalovirus exposure and HLA in healthy donors. General study points: TCR beta sequences reportedly predicted most subjects' HLA-A and HLA-B alleles accurately.

The PCR ran on 60 Vbeta and 13 Jbeta primers. Profiled with immunoSEQ multiplex PCR; TCRdb holds only in-frame clones, not every one. The sample includes more than 95,000 clones, roughly 81% seen only once; the top ten take 0.95% to 1.4%. The CDR3 runs 15 residues. J gave up 2 bases and V 4 bases, and 5 bases lay outside the gene matches. The germline CDR1 and CDR2 sequences are SGHNT and YYREEE (reference sequence). The chain combines TRBV5-4 with TRBJ2-5; 10 bases map to TRBD2. The clonotype originates from a woman in her twenties or thirties in good health and CMV-seronegative. Sequencing input: PBMCs. CDR3 in amino acids: CASSLSGRTQETQYF. The CDR3 nucleotides read TGTGCCAGCAGCCTTAGCGGGAGGACTCAAGAGACCCAGTACTTC.